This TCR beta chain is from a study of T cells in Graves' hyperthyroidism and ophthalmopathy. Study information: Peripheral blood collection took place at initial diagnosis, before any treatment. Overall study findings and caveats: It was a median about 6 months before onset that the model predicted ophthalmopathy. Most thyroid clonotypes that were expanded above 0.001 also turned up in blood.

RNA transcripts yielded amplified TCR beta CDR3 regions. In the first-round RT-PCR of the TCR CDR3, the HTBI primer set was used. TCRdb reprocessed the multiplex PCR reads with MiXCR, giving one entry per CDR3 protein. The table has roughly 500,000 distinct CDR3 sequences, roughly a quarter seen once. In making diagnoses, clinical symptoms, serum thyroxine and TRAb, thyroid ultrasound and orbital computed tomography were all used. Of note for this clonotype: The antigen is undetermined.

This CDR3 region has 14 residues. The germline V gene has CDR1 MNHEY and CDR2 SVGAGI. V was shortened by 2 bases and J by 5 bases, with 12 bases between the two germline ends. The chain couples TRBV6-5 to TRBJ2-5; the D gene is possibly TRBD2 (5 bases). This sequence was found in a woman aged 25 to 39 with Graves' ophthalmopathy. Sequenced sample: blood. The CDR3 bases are TGTGCCAGCAGTTACCAGGACTCACTTGAGACCCAGTACTTC. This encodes CASSYQDSLETQYF.